This TCR beta chain was obtained from a study of shared clonotypes between healthy human individuals. All the donors were Caucasian adults who lived in Nashville, Tennessee. Roughly 90 million PBMCs went into genomic DNA for unsorted samples. Evenly divided among several immunoSEQ plates was the genomic DNA of each subset. Tens of thousands of T cell genomes, or about 270 ng DNA, went into replicate PCRs of unsorted PBMC. Produced via immunoSEQ multiplex PCR; TCRdb's table is partial and in-frame only. The table has 450,000 to 500,000 clones, roughly 85% seen once; the top ten hold roughly 12%. Trimming removed 7 bases from V and 5 bases from J, with 20 bases in between. The CDR3 runs 15 residues. Germline V gene lookup returns CDR1 MDHEN and CDR2 SYDVKM.

The material sequenced was PBMCs. The source is a middle-aged woman in good health. Some clones in this sample may be carry-over from other donors' samples. The chain links TRBV28 to TRBJ2-5; D assignment may be TRBD1 or TRBD2 (7 bases each). CDR3 bases: TGTGCCAGCACCCCAGGGGGGGGAGGACGGGAGACCCAGTACTTC. Protein sequence: CASTPGGGGRETQYF. Looking up the rest from reference TRBV28 and TRBJ2-5 gives the full variable domain: DVKVTQSSRYLVKRTGEKVFLECVQDMDHENMFWYRQDPGLGLRLIYFSYDVKMKEKGDIPEGYSVSREKKERFSLILESASTNQTSMYLCASTPGGGGRETQYFGPGTRLLVL.